This note documents a single T cell receptor beta chain sequence. Its specificity is unknown. CD45RO negativity and positive selection for CCR7 defined naive CD8 cells, a population that excluded terminally differentiated effector memory CD45RA+ cells. The data stem from a study of shared clonotypes between healthy human individuals. Trimming shortened V by 7 bases and J by 5 bases, and 12 bases separated the two germline ends. Germline V gene lookup returns CDR1 MNHNS and CDR2 SASEGT. The length of the CDR3 is 12 residues. Roughly 200 ng DNA, tens of thousands of T cell genomes, went into each sorted-subset replicate PCR. Assay used: immunoSEQ multiplex PCR; TCRdb lists only in-frame clones, some missing. The sample lists more than 2 million clones; over 85% were seen once. Study-level results: Relative to their counterparts shared across all four donors, non-shared clonotypes exhibited diminished generation probabilities.

The TCR comes from a man aged 18 to 30 in good health. The rearrangement links TRBV6-1 to TRBJ2-7; D may be TRBD1 (5 bases). What was sequenced was naive CD8+ T cells sorted from blood. The CDR3 is CASKSGYDEQYF. DNA for the CDR3: TGTGCCAGCAAATCAGGGTACGACGAGCAGTACTTC.